These 30 T cell receptor beta chains came from one sample sequenced in a study of blood T cells in healthy people across ages. For the second PCR, which ran for roughly 6 to 12 cycles, a sample-barcoded 5' primer and a J-beta primer mix were used. Each CDR3 protein gets one entry after TCRdb re-called the 5' RACE reads with MiXCR. The sample carries about 930,000 distinct CDR3 sequences, approximately 32% recorded once. These data also formed part of another study, on T cells of mothers and their children.

Sequencing input: blood. Receptors were obtained from a woman aged 40 to 50 in good health.

Many counts were recorded for this clonotype. This chain uses TRBV11-2 with TRBJ2-7; 8 positions match TRBD2. The germline V gene has CDR1 SGHAT and CDR2 FQNNGV. With V trimmed by 1 base and J by 2 bases, 7 bases remained unmatched. This CDR3 contains 16 residues. The CDR3 nucleotides read TGTGCCAGCAGCTTAGGATACCTGGGACTAGCCTACGAGCAGTACTTC. Residues: CASSLGYLGLAYEQYF.

The rearrangement joins TRBV6-5 to TRBJ2-7; D may be TRBD1 (6 bases). This CDR3 spans 16 amino acids. Germline V gives CDR1 MNHEY, CDR2 SVGAGI. V lost 0 bases, J lost 2 bases, and 14 bases lay in between. For the CDR3, the DNA is TGTGCCAGCAGTTACTCGAGACAGGTTGGGGCCTACGAGCAGTACTTC. Its protein is CASSYSRQVGAYEQYF.

This clonotype was seen a few times. This chain links TRBV5-1 with TRBJ1-4, with 7 bases aligning to TRBD1. The CDR3 runs to 15 residues. Germline-derived CDR1 and CDR2 are SGHRS and YFSETQ. Trimming removed 4 bases from V and 5 bases from J; junction bases left unmatched: 8. DNA of the CDR3: TGCGCCAGCAGCCCCATGGGCAGGGGGAATGAAAAACTGTTTTTT. Residues: CASSPMGRGNEKLFF. Combining the CDR3 with reference TRBV5-1 and TRBJ1-4 gives the whole variable domain KAGVTQTPRYLIKTRGQQVTLSCSPISGHRSVSWYQQTPGQGLQFLFEYFSETQRNKGNFPGRFSGRQFSNSRSEMNVSTLELGDSALYLCASSPMGRGNEKLFFGSGTQLSVL.

This clonotype was counted at least ten times. The chain carries TRBV6-4 and TRBJ2-4, with D possibly TRBD2 on 6 matching bases. The germline V gene has CDR1 MRHNA and CDR2 SNTAGT. Trimming removed 2 bases at V and 0 bases at J, with 23 bases between. This CDR3 is built from 20 residues. CDR3 region: CASSDPNRFRPGEAKNIQYF. The CDR3 nucleotides are TGTGCCAGCAGTGACCCCAACCGGTTCCGGCCGGGGGAAGCCAAAAACATTCAGTACTTC.

V usage is TRBV12-3 or TRBV12-4 and J usage is TRBJ2-1; TRBD1 is a possible D gene (5 bases). V was shortened by 2 bases and J by 10 bases, with 18 bases between the two germline ends. This CDR3 spans 15 amino acids. CDR3 DNA: TGTGCCAGCAGTTTATTTGTAGGCGGTGCAGGGGAGCAGTTCTTC. Translation gives CASSLFVGGAGEQFF.

The chain uses TRBV28 and TRBJ2-3, with 8 bases lining up with TRBD2. The germline V gene has CDR1 MDHEN and CDR2 SYDVKM. CDR3 size: 15 residues. The trim removed 5 bases at V and 1 base at J, leaving 5 bases unmatched. The CDR3 DNA is TGTGCCAGCAGTAGCCCAGCGGGGGGCACAGATACGCAGTATTTT. Translating it yields CASSSPAGGTDTQYF.

The chain combines TRBV6-1 with TRBJ1-1, with 8 bases matching TRBD1. Germline V gene data show CDR1 as MNHNS and CDR2 as SASEGT. CDR3 length: 19 amino acids. Trimming at V came to 5 bases and at J to 1 base, leaving 18 bases not matched to a gene. The CDR3 region has the DNA TGTGCCAGCAGTCCCGCAGGGGACAGGATAGTACGGCGGAACACTGAAGCTTTCTTT. Translating gives CASSPAGDRIVRRNTEAFF.

Many counts were recorded for this clonotype. This chain connects TRBV2 to TRBJ2-4; D is possibly TRBD2 (6 bases). V dropped 6 bases and J dropped 2 bases, with 11 bases sitting between them. CDR3 length: 14 residues. Looked up from germline, CDR1 is SNHLY and CDR2 is FYNNEI. Here the CDR3 reads CASRREPPKNIQYF. In DNA, the CDR3 is TGTGCCAGCAGACGGGAGCCGCCCAAAAACATTCAGTACTTC.

V and J are TRBV20-1 and TRBJ1-2, with 10 positions matching TRBD1. Germline-derived CDR1 and CDR2 are DFQATT and SNEGSKA (reference sequence). The CDR3 consists of 14 residues. J lost 5 bases, V lost 6 bases, and 9 bases had no gene match. The CDR3 spells CSARRTGGAYGYTF. CDR3 bases: TGCAGTGCAAGACGGACAGGGGGGGCGTATGGCTACACCTTC.

The rearrangement uses TRBV4-2 and TRBJ2-7; a weak D match, TRBD2 (5 bases). The CDR3 loop spans 13 amino acids. The germline V gene has CDR1 LGHNA and CDR2 YNFKEQ. Trimming took off 5 bases at V and 5 bases at J, with 13 bases between the two ends. The CDR3 coding sequence is TGTGCCAGCAGCGGGGTAGCGCAGCACGAGCAGTACTTC. Translated: CASSGVAQHEQYF.

This clonotype has at least ten counts. This CDR3 is CASSSHPSGQNIQYF. CDR3 bases: TGTGCCAGCAGTTCCCACCCTAGCGGTCAAAACATTCAGTACTTC. This chain joins TRBV27 and TRBJ2-4; 7 positions agree with TRBD2. This CDR3 is built from 15 residues. Trimming cost V 4 bases and J 5 bases; bases outside gene matches: 8. Per germline, CDR1 MNHEY and CDR2 SMNVEV (reference sequence).

The chain couples TRBV5-1 to TRBJ1-3; 7 bases are a match to TRBD1. The CDR3 is made up of 15 amino acids. Germline lookup yields CDR1 SGHRS and CDR2 YFSETQ. The trim removed 6 bases at V and 2 bases at J, leaving 8 bases unmatched. The CDR3 nucleotides are TGCGCCAGCACCCCGACCGGGACAGCTGGAAACACCATATATTTT. It encodes CASTPTGTAGNTIYF.

This clonotype has just one count. V and J are TRBV20-1 and TRBJ2-3; 8 bases line up with TRBD2. V shed 5 bases and J 10 bases; nucleotides not matched to a gene: 14. The germline V gene has CDR1 DFQATT and CDR2 SNEGSKA (reference sequence). This CDR3 spans 14 amino acids. As DNA, the CDR3 is TGCAGTGCTCTGCGGGGGGCTCGTACAAATCCGCAGTATTTT. Its translation is CSALRGARTNPQYF.

This clonotype was observed many times. The CDR3 region has the DNA TGTGCCAGCAGCCAAGAAGCCGGGATCTACAATGAGCAGTTCTTC. The encoded protein is CASSQEAGIYNEQFF. V usage is TRBV4-2 and J usage is TRBJ2-1; possible D gene TRBD2, 5 bases. Per germline, CDR1 LGHNA and CDR2 YNFKEQ. The CDR3 spans 15 residues. Trimming pared 0 bases from V and 3 bases from J, leaving 9 bases between.

The chain joins TRBV12-5 to TRBJ1-3; D is undetermined. Trimming shortened V by 2 bases and J by 0 bases, and 11 bases separated the two germline ends. Per germline, CDR1 LGHNT and CDR2 FRNRAP. The length of the CDR3 is 16 residues. CDR3 in DNA: TGTGCTAGTGGTTTGCAGAGACCTAACTCTGGAAACACCATATATTTT. It translates to CASGLQRPNSGNTIYF.

The V call is TRBV29-1, the J call TRBJ2-3, with 13 bases aligning to TRBD2. There are 16 residues in the CDR3. Per germline, CDR1 SQVTM and CDR2 ANQGSEA. V dropped 3 bases and J dropped 4; count of bases not matched to a gene: 7. CDR3 coding DNA: TGCAGCGTTGACCAGCGGACTAGCGGGAGAGCAGATACGCAGTATTTT. It encodes CSVDQRTSGRADTQYF.

V and J are TRBV3-1 and TRBJ2-7, with 10 bases identical to TRBD2. CDR1 and CDR2 (germline): LGHDT, YNNKEL (reference sequence). V was pared by 0 bases and J by 5 bases, with 7 bases of the junction left unmatched. The CDR3 sequence is 16 residues long. In nucleotides, the CDR3 is TGTGCCAGCAGCCAAGAGCTCACTAGCGGGGCCCACGAGCAGTACTTC. It translates to CASSQELTSGAHEQYF.

This chain links TRBV2 with TRBJ2-7; the match to TRBD2 covers 8 bases. The germline V gene encodes CDR1 SNHLY and CDR2 FYNNEI. The CDR3 spans 16 residues. V lost 9 bases to trimming and J lost 6 bases; unmatched junction nucleotides: 19. CDR3 DNA: TGTGCCAGTAGCGGGGAGAGACGAGGCAAGAGGTCCGAGCAGTACTTC. Translated, it gives CASSGERRGKRSEQYF.

Turning to this clonotype: At one end, the junction sequence differs from germline, possibly due to a read error. This chain links TRBV12-3 or TRBV12-4 with TRBJ2-3; D possibly matches TRBD1 or TRBD2 (5 bases each). The length of the CDR3 is 14 residues. This CDR3 reads CASSPSGVTGTQYF. CDR3 sequence (DNA): TGTGCCAGCTCCCCAAGCGGCGTCACAGGTACGCAGTATTTT.

In its sample, this clonotype was seen once. This may be a read error, as it is one base from a much larger clone. This chain uses TRBV7-9 with TRBJ2-7; perhaps TRBD2 as D (6 bases). The CDR3 extends over 14 amino acids. Between the trimmed V and J ends, which lost 3 bases and 7 bases, there was a span of 16 bases. In germline, CDR1 is SEHNR, CDR2 FQNEAQ (reference sequence). Here the CDR3 DNA reads TGTGCCAGCAGCTTCGGCGGGGTATACAATGAGCAGTACTTC. Encoded protein: CASSFGGVYNEQYF.

This sequence joins TRBV9 and TRBJ1-6; a weak D match, TRBD1 (5 bases). This CDR3 is 16 amino acids long. Germline V gene sequence: CDR1 SGDLS, CDR2 YYNGEE. The ends were cut back, 0 bases at V and 6 bases at J, with 13 bases in the middle. CDR3 sequence (DNA): TGTGCCAGCAGCGTAGGACTCAGGGAGGGTAATTCACCCCTCCACTTT. It codes for CASSVGLREGNSPLHF.

The gene calls are TRBV6-5 and TRBJ1-5, with 9 bases lining up with TRBD1. The ends lost 6 bases at V and 10 bases at J; junction bases unmatched: 7. This CDR3 is 13 amino acids long. Germline V gene sequence: CDR1 MNHEY, CDR2 SVGAGI. For the CDR3, the DNA is TGTGCCAGCAGCACCGGGACAGGGAGCCCCCAGCATTTT. This translates into CASSTGTGSPQHF.

This clonotype occurred many times. The V and J genes are TRBV25-1 and TRBJ2-1; D may match TRBD1 or TRBD2 (6 bases each). Trimming took 3 bases from V and 5 from J, leaving 17 bases between them. Germline-derived CDR1 and CDR2 are MGHDK and SYGVNS. This CDR3 is built from 16 residues. The CDR3 loop reads CASSEGGRDTNNEQFF. For the CDR3, the DNA is TGTGCCAGCAGTGAGGGGGGACGGGACACTAACAATGAGCAGTTCTTC.

This chain links TRBV6-5 with TRBJ2-1; D may match TRBD1 or TRBD2 (5 bases each). The germline CDR1 and CDR2 sequences are MNHEY and SVGAGI. V was cut by 2 bases and J by 8 bases, with 13 bases left in between. This CDR3 is 14 amino acids long. The CDR3 is CASSYRGPGDEQFF. CDR3 DNA: TGTGCCAGCAGTTACAGGGGACCCGGGGATGAGCAGTTCTTC.

The chain employs TRBV18 and TRBJ1-6; 10 bases match TRBD1. Per the germline V gene, CDR1 is KGHSH and CDR2 is LQKENI. The CDR3 loop spans 15 amino acids. V shed 3 bases and J 8 bases; nucleotides not matched to a gene: 4. DNA of the CDR3: TGTGCCAGCTCACCTGGACAGGGGGATGATTCACCCCTCCACTTT. Its translation: CASSPGQGDDSPLHF.

About this clonotype itself: One end of the junction varies from germline; a read error may be responsible. The CDR3 nucleotides are TGTGCCAGCCGAACGACTAGTTCCGGGGTGCTGTTTTTT. Translation gives CASRTTSSGVLFF. The chain recombines TRBV12-3 or TRBV12-4 with TRBJ2-2; perhaps TRBD2 as D (6 bases). The CDR3 length is 13 residues.

This clonotype was found many times. The CDR3 bases are TGTGCCAGCAGCTATCAGACTAGCGGGGGTCCTGAGACCCAGTACTTC. Amino acids: CASSYQTSGGPETQYF. The chain joins TRBV7-2 to TRBJ2-5; 12 bases agree with TRBD2. CDR1 is SGHTA, CDR2 FQGNSA, per germline. The ends lost 4 bases at V and 5 bases at J; junction bases unmatched: 8. This CDR3 has 16 residues.

Only a few counts were recorded for this clonotype. A much bigger clone sits one base away, suggesting this may be a read error. V is TRBV20-1 and J is TRBJ1-2; 11 nucleotides line up with TRBD1. V trimming: 1 base; J trimming: 3 bases; junction bases outside the gene matches: 4. This CDR3 is built from 15 residues. Germline CDR1 reads DFQATT; CDR2 reads SNEGSKA (reference sequence). CDR3 in amino acids: CSARARGQGDYGYTF. CDR3 nucleotides: TGCAGTGCTAGAGCACGGGGACAGGGGGACTATGGCTACACCTTC.

This clonotype was observed at least ten times. The CDR3 sequence is CASSFGGGGGADTQYF. DNA for the CDR3: TGCGCCAGCAGCTTTGGTGGTGGGGGTGGAGCAGATACGCAGTATTTT. This chain joins TRBV5-1 and TRBJ2-3; the D call may be TRBD1 or TRBD2 (5 bases each). Germline assignment: CDR1 SGHRS and CDR2 YFSETQ. The ends were cut back, 2 bases at V and 4 bases at J, with 17 bases in the middle. This CDR3 contains 16 residues.

This clonotype was picked up a small number of times. The gene calls are TRBV28 and TRBJ1-5; D possibly corresponds to TRBD1 (6 bases). The ends were cut back, 10 bases at V and 8 bases at J, with 27 bases in the middle. The CDR3 loop spans 16 amino acids. Germline assignment: CDR1 MDHEN and CDR2 SYDVKM. The CDR3 region is CATKAGAGERFEPQHF. Here the CDR3 DNA reads TGTGCCACCAAAGCTGGCGCAGGGGAAAGGTTTGAGCCCCAGCATTTT.